This TCR beta chain derives from a study of blood T cell repertoires in COVID-19. Study summary: COVID-19 samples collected from the United States, Italy and Spain covered acute and convalescent phases. The cDNA or gDNA used as material had been derived from T cells, B-cell-depleted T cells, or PBMCs.

This table comes from immunoSEQ multiplex PCR, and its TCRdb copy is limited to in-frame clones, with some not included. Of some 130,000 clones listed, around 89% are singletons. The CDR3 consists of 12 residues. Germline V gene lookup returns CDR1 MDHEN and CDR2 SYDVKM. Trimming removed 6 bases from V and 4 bases from J, with 7 bases in between. This clonotype was sampled from a man aged 45-65 years with acute or convalescent COVID-19. This sequence joins TRBV28 and TRBJ1-5; D is uncertain. Sequenced sample: peripheral blood. CDR3 in amino acids: CASSPVNQPQHF. CDR3 in DNA: TGTGCCAGCAGCCCCGTGAATCAGCCCCAGCATTTT. Supplemented by reference TRBV28 and TRBJ1-5, the full variable domain reads DVKVTQSSRYLVKRTGEKVFLECVQDMDHENMFWYRQDPGLGLRLIYFSYDVKMKEKGDIPEGYSVSREKKERFSLILESASTNQTSMYLCASSPVNQPQHFGDGTRLSIL.